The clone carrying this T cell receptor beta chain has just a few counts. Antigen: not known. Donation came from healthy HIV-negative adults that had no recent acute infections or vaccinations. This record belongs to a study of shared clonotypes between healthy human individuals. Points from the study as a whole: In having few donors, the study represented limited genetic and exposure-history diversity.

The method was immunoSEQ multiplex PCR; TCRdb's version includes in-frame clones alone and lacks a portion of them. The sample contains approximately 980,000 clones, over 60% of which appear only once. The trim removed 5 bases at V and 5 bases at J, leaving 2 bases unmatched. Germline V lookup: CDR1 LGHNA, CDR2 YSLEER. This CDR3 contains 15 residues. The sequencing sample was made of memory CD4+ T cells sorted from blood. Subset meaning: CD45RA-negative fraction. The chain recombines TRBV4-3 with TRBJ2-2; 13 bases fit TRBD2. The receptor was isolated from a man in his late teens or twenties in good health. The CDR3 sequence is CASSGGLAGTGELFF. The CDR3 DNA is TGCGCCAGCAGCGGGGGACTAGCGGGAACCGGGGAGCTGTTTTTT.